The rows below give T cell receptor beta chains drawn from one sample of a study of a mutant IDH1 vaccine in newly diagnosed glioma. TCRdb's table, derived via immunoSEQ multiplex PCR, lists solely in-frame clones and lacks some. The data show around 53,000 clones, 90% to 95% seen once. No cognate antigen is known for these TCRs. Sequencing used PBMCs, obtained from a glioma patient whose treatment included an IDH1 peptide vaccine. All receptors come from a man aged 50-60 years with glioma. Each CDR3 is given with its conserved first and last residue. D genes are given only for firm matches. Not every row has a clone size; where given, it reads once, few, many or a size class.

J: TRBJ2-3; D: TRBD2; size: .; V: TRBV28; CDR3: CASSTPLGLADTDTQYF; DNA: TGTGCCAGCAGTACGCCACTCGGACTAGCAGACACAGATACGCAGTATTTT
J: TRBJ1-4; D: .; size: .; V: TRBV28; CDR3: CASSHQELFF; DNA: TGTGCCAGCAGCCATCAAGAACTGTTTTTT
J: TRBJ2-2; D: TRBD1; size: .; V: TRBV30; CDR3: CASWDRGLGELFF; DNA: TGTGCCTCGTGGGACAGGGGGCTCGGGGAGCTGTTTTTT
J: TRBJ2-1; D: .; size: .; V: TRBV5-6; CDR3: CASSLYEGVSYNEQFF; DNA: TGTGCCAGCAGCTTGTACGAGGGAGTCTCCTACAATGAGCAGTTCTTC
J: TRBJ1-1; D: .; size: few; V: TRBV9; CDR3: CASSVGGQNTEAFF; DNA: TGTGCCAGCAGCGTAGGGGGCCAGAACACTGAAGCTTTCTTT
J: TRBJ2-7; D: TRBD2; size: .; V: TRBV18; CDR3: CASSPLGRGGNYEQYF; DNA: TGTGCCAGCTCACCACTTGGACGGGGGGGAAACTACGAGCAGTACTTC
J: TRBJ1-2; D: .; size: .; V: TRBV25-1; CDR3: CASSAYGTIYGYTF; DNA: TGTGCCAGCAGCGCCTACGGGACGATCTATGGCTACACCTTC
J: TRBJ2-7; D: TRBD2; size: .; V: TRBV5-1; CDR3: CASSLEGTSTYEQYF; DNA: TGCGCCAGCAGCTTGGAAGGGACTAGCACGTACGAGCAGTACTTC
J: TRBJ2-3; D: TRBD2; size: .; V: TRBV7-6; CDR3: CASSAAGAATDTQYF; DNA: TGTGCCAGCAGCGCAGCGGGGGCCGCAACAGATACGCAGTATTTT
J: TRBJ1-1; D: .; size: .; V: TRBV5-1; CDR3: CASSYRQADTEAFF; DNA: TGCGCCAGCAGCTATCGACAGGCGGACACTGAAGCTTTCTTT
J: TRBJ1-3; D: .; size: .; V: TRBV27; CDR3: CASSLSGEGAGNTIYF; DNA: TGTGCCAGCAGTTTATCAGGGGAAGGGGCTGGAAACACCATATATTTT
J: TRBJ2-5; D: .; size: .; V: TRBV7-6; CDR3: CATSSRPVGETQYF; DNA: TGTGCCACCTCCTCGCGGCCCGTAGGGGAGACCCAGTACTTC
J: TRBJ2-7; D: TRBD2; size: .; V: TRBV30; CDR3: CAWVGTTSYEQYF; DNA: TGTGCCTGGGTAGGGACTACCTCTTACGAGCAGTACTTC
J: TRBJ2-7; D: .; size: .; V: TRBV4-1; CDR3: CASSPPGVWAYEQYF; DNA: TGCGCCAGCAGCCCTCCGGGGGTTTGGGCCTACGAGCAGTACTTC
J: TRBJ1-4; D: .; size: .; V: TRBV6-1; CDR3: CASSEARGGNEKLFF; DNA: TGTGCCAGCAGTGAAGCGCGGGGTGGGAATGAAAAACTGTTTTTT
J: TRBJ1-2; D: .; size: .; V: TRBV28; CDR3: CASSLKVRRMGYTF; DNA: TGTGCCAGCAGTTTAAAGGTGCGGAGAATGGGCTACACCTTC
J: TRBJ1-5; D: TRBD1; size: .; V: TRBV4-3; CDR3: CASSQARDRTDQPQHF; DNA: TGCGCCAGCAGCCAAGCCCGGGACAGGACCGATCAGCCCCAGCATTTT
J: TRBJ2-2; D: .; size: .; V: TRBV7-8; CDR3: CASSHRLSSTGELFF; DNA: TGTGCCAGCAGCCACAGGTTATCCAGCACCGGGGAGCTGTTTTTT
J: TRBJ1-5; D: .; size: .; V: TRBV30; CDR3: CAWRTRFGWHF; DNA: TGTGCCTGGAGGACCCGCTTCGGTTGGCATTTT
J: TRBJ2-5; D: .; size: .; V: TRBV14; CDR3: CASSGRDWETQYF; DNA: TGTGCCAGCAGCGGAAGGGACTGGGAGACCCAGTACTTC
J: TRBJ2-7; D: .; size: .; V: TRBV27; CDR3: CASSLVGGSYEQYF; DNA: TGTGCCAGCAGTTTAGTGGGGGGATCCTACGAGCAGTACTTC
J: TRBJ2-3; D: .; size: .; V: TRBV20-1; CDR3: CSAPWGDTQYF; DNA: TGCAGTGCCCCGTGGGGGGATACGCAGTATTTT
J: TRBJ2-7; D: .; size: once; V: TRBV27; CDR3: CASSSGMGKAYEQYF; DNA: TGTGCCAGCAGTTCAGGCATGGGGAAGGCCTACGAGCAGTACTTC
J: TRBJ1-4; D: .; size: .; V: TRBV19; CDR3: CASNWAGRNEKLFF; DNA: TGTGCCAGTAACTGGGCAGGGCGGAATGAAAAACTGTTTTTT
J: TRBJ1-1; D: .; size: .; V: TRBV5-6; CDR3: CASSLGRLNTEAFF; DNA: TGTGCCAGCAGCTTGGGCAGACTGAACACTGAAGCTTTCTTT
J: TRBJ1-2; D: .; size: .; V: TRBV7-3; CDR3: CASSLGGQANYGYTF; DNA: TGTGCCAGCAGCTTAGGGGGACAAGCAAACTATGGCTACACCTTC
J: TRBJ1-2; D: .; size: once; V: TRBV20-1; CDR3: CSAREERYTF; DNA: TGCAGTGCTAGAGAGGAACGCTACACCTTC
J: TRBJ1-4; D: .; size: .; V: TRBV18; CDR3: CASSSQGRYEKLFF; DNA: TGTGCCAGCTCATCTCAGGGACGTTATGAAAAACTGTTTTTT
J: TRBJ1-3; D: .; size: .; V: TRBV7-9; CDR3: CASRSTGTANSGNTIYF; DNA: TGTGCCAGCAGGTCTACCGGGACCGCAAACTCTGGAAACACCATATATTTT
J: TRBJ1-5; D: .; size: .; V: TRBV5-5; CDR3: CASSLEEASWQPQHF; DNA: TGTGCCAGCAGCTTGGAGGAGGCTTCTTGGCAGCCCCAGCATTTT
J: TRBJ2-5; D: TRBD1; size: .; V: TRBV4-2; CDR3: CASSDWTGTEETQYF; DNA: TGTGCCAGCAGCGACTGGACAGGGACTGAGGAGACCCAGTACTTC
J: TRBJ2-3; D: TRBD2; size: .; V: TRBV7-9; CDR3: CASSGGLAAFTDTQYF; DNA: TGTGCCAGCAGCGGGGGACTAGCGGCCTTCACAGATACGCAGTATTTT
J: TRBJ2-1; D: TRBD2; size: .; V: TRBV7-8; CDR3: CASSPGTSGSRVYNEQFF; DNA: TGTGCCAGCAGCCCCGGGACTAGCGGGAGCCGTGTTTACAATGAGCAGTTCTTC
J: TRBJ1-1; D: TRBD1; size: .; V: TRBV25-1; CDR3: CASTRQGGTEAFF; DNA: TGTGCCAGCACCAGACAGGGTGGGACTGAAGCTTTCTTT
J: TRBJ2-3; D: .; size: .; V: TRBV19; CDR3: CASTRWAGRASRTDTQYF; DNA: TGTGCCAGTACTCGGTGGGCGGGGCGGGCTTCCCGCACAGATACGCAGTATTTT
J: TRBJ2-7; D: .; size: few; V: TRBV5-6; CDR3: CASSLGQSYEQYF; DNA: TGTGCCAGCAGCTTGGGACAATCCTACGAGCAGTACTTC
J: TRBJ2-5; D: TRBD2; size: .; V: TRBV10-3; CDR3: CAAHAGGGETQYF; DNA: TGTGCCGCACACGCTGGGGGGGGAGAGACCCAGTACTTC
J: TRBJ2-7; D: .; size: .; V: TRBV5-8; CDR3: CASSLRRTASYEQYF; DNA: TGTGCCAGCAGCTTGAGGAGGACTGCCTCCTACGAGCAGTACTTC
J: TRBJ2-7; D: .; size: .; V: TRBV7-9; CDR3: CASSSRTEQYF; DNA: TGTGCCAGCAGCTCTCGGACGGAGCAGTACTTC
J: TRBJ1-5; D: TRBD1; size: once; V: TRBV6-5; CDR3: CASSRSTGGNQPQHF; DNA: TGTGCCAGCAGCCGATCGACAGGGGGCAATCAGCCCCAGCATTTT